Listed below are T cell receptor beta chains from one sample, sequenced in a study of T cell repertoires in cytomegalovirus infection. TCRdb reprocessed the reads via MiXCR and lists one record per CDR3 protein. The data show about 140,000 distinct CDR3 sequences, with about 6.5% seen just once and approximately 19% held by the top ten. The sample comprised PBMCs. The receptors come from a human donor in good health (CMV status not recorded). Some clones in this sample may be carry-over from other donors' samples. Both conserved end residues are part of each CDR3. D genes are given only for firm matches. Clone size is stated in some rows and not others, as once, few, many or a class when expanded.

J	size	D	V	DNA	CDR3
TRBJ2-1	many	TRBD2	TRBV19	TGTGCCAGTAGATCAGACTTAGCGGGGGGCTCCTACAATGAGCAGTTCTTC	CASRSDLAGGSYNEQFF
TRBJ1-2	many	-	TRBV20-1	TGCAGTGCTCCTTCGGGGCAGGGTTATGGCTACACCTTC	CSAPSGQGYGYTF
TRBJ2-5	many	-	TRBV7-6	TGTGCCAGCAGCTTAATCAGGGGCGGAGAGACCCAGTACTTC	CASSLIRGGETQYF
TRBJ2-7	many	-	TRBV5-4	TGTGCCAGCAGCTTAAAAGGGTTGGAGCAGTACTTC	CASSLKGLEQYF
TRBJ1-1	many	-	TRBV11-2	TGTGCCAGCAGCTTAGGTATGTCCTCCACTGAAGCTTTCTTT	CASSLGMSSTEAFF
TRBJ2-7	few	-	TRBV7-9	TGTGCCAGCAGCTTAAATCACGAGCAGTACTTC	CASSLNHEQYF
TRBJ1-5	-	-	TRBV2	TGTGCCAGCATGGGGGGAGGCAGGGTGAATCAGCCCCAGCATTTT	CASMGGGRVNQPQHF
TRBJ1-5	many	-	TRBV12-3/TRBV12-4	TGTGCCAGCAGTTATAGCAATCAGCCCCAGCATTTT	CASSYSNQPQHF
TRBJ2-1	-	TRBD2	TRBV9	TGTGCCAGCAGCGCTTCCTTAGCGGGATGGAATGAGCAGTTCTTC	CASSASLAGWNEQFF
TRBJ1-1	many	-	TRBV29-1	TGCAGCGTCGGACGTCCGAACACTGAAGCTTTCTTT	CSVGRPNTEAFF
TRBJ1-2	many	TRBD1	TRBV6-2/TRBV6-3	TGTGCCAGCAGTTACTCGCGGGACAGGGGTATCTATGGCTACACCTTC	CASSYSRDRGIYGYTF
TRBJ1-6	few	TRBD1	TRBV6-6	TGTGCCAGCAGTCAGGGGGGCTATAATTCACCCCTCCACTTT	CASSQGGYNSPLHF
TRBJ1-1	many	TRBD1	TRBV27	TGTGCCAGCAGTCGGACAGGGAGGGACACTGAAGCTTTCTTT	CASSRTGRDTEAFF
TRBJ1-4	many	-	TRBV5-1	TGCGCCAGCAGCTGGTCGTCCGTGGGTGAAAAACTGTTTTTT	CASSWSSVGEKLFF
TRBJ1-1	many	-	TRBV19	TGTGCCAGTAGTATAGGGTCGAACACTGAAGCTTTCTTT	CASSIGSNTEAFF
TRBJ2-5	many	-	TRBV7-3	TGTGCCAGCAGCCCCTTGGGGGGGGCCGTGAGGTTTCAAGAGACCCAGTACTTC	CASSPLGGAVRFQETQYF
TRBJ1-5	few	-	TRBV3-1	TGTGCCAGCAGCCAAGACAGTCGTAGCAATCAGCCCCAGCATTTT	CASSQDSRSNQPQHF
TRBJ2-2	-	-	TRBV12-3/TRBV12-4	TGTGCCAGCAGGACTAGTGGCACCGGGGAGCTGTTTTTT	CASRTSGTGELFF
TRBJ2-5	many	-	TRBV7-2	TGTGCCAGCAGCCCTCGTAGCGACCAGTACTTC	CASSPRSDQYF
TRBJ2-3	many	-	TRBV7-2	TGTGCCAGCAGCTTAGATCCTAGCGCAGATACGCAGTATTTT	CASSLDPSADTQYF
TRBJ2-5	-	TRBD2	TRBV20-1	TGCAGCGGCGGGGGTGGGGGGGAAGAGACCCAGTACTTC	CSGGGGGEETQYF
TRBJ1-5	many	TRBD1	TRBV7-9	TGTGCCAGCAGCCCCACCGGGACAGGGTATCAGCCCCAGCATTTT	CASSPTGTGYQPQHF